The clone carrying this TCR beta chain was recorded a few times. Its antigen is undetermined. V was trimmed by 5 bases and J by 8 bases, leaving 13 bases between them. The CDR3 contains 14 residues. Germline V gene data show CDR1 as SGHVS and CDR2 as FNYEAQ. These data belong to a study of CD8 T cells in ankylosing spondylitis. The study's findings and limits: Researchers report that disease-linked clones proved CD8+ and relatively rare in peripheral blood. Earlier literature documents some of the motif variants in reactive arthritis synovial fluid and blood. Made up of about eight highly homologous variants, a TCR beta motif appeared characteristic of ankylosing spondylitis blood.

MiXCR, applied by TCRdb to the 5' RACE reads, yields one record per CDR3 protein. The repertoire includes around 770,000 distinct CDR3 sequences, 12% of them detected once, and 0.51% sits in the top ten. The source is a male donor with ankylosing spondylitis. This sequence joins TRBV7-6 and TRBJ1-6; tentatively, D is TRBD1 (6 bases). The sequenced sample was blood, either unsorted or a sorted T cell fraction (not recorded which). The CDR3 coding sequence is TGTGCCAGCAGCAAGGGGGGCACTCATTCACCCCTCCACTTT. Translation gives CASSKGGTHSPLHF.